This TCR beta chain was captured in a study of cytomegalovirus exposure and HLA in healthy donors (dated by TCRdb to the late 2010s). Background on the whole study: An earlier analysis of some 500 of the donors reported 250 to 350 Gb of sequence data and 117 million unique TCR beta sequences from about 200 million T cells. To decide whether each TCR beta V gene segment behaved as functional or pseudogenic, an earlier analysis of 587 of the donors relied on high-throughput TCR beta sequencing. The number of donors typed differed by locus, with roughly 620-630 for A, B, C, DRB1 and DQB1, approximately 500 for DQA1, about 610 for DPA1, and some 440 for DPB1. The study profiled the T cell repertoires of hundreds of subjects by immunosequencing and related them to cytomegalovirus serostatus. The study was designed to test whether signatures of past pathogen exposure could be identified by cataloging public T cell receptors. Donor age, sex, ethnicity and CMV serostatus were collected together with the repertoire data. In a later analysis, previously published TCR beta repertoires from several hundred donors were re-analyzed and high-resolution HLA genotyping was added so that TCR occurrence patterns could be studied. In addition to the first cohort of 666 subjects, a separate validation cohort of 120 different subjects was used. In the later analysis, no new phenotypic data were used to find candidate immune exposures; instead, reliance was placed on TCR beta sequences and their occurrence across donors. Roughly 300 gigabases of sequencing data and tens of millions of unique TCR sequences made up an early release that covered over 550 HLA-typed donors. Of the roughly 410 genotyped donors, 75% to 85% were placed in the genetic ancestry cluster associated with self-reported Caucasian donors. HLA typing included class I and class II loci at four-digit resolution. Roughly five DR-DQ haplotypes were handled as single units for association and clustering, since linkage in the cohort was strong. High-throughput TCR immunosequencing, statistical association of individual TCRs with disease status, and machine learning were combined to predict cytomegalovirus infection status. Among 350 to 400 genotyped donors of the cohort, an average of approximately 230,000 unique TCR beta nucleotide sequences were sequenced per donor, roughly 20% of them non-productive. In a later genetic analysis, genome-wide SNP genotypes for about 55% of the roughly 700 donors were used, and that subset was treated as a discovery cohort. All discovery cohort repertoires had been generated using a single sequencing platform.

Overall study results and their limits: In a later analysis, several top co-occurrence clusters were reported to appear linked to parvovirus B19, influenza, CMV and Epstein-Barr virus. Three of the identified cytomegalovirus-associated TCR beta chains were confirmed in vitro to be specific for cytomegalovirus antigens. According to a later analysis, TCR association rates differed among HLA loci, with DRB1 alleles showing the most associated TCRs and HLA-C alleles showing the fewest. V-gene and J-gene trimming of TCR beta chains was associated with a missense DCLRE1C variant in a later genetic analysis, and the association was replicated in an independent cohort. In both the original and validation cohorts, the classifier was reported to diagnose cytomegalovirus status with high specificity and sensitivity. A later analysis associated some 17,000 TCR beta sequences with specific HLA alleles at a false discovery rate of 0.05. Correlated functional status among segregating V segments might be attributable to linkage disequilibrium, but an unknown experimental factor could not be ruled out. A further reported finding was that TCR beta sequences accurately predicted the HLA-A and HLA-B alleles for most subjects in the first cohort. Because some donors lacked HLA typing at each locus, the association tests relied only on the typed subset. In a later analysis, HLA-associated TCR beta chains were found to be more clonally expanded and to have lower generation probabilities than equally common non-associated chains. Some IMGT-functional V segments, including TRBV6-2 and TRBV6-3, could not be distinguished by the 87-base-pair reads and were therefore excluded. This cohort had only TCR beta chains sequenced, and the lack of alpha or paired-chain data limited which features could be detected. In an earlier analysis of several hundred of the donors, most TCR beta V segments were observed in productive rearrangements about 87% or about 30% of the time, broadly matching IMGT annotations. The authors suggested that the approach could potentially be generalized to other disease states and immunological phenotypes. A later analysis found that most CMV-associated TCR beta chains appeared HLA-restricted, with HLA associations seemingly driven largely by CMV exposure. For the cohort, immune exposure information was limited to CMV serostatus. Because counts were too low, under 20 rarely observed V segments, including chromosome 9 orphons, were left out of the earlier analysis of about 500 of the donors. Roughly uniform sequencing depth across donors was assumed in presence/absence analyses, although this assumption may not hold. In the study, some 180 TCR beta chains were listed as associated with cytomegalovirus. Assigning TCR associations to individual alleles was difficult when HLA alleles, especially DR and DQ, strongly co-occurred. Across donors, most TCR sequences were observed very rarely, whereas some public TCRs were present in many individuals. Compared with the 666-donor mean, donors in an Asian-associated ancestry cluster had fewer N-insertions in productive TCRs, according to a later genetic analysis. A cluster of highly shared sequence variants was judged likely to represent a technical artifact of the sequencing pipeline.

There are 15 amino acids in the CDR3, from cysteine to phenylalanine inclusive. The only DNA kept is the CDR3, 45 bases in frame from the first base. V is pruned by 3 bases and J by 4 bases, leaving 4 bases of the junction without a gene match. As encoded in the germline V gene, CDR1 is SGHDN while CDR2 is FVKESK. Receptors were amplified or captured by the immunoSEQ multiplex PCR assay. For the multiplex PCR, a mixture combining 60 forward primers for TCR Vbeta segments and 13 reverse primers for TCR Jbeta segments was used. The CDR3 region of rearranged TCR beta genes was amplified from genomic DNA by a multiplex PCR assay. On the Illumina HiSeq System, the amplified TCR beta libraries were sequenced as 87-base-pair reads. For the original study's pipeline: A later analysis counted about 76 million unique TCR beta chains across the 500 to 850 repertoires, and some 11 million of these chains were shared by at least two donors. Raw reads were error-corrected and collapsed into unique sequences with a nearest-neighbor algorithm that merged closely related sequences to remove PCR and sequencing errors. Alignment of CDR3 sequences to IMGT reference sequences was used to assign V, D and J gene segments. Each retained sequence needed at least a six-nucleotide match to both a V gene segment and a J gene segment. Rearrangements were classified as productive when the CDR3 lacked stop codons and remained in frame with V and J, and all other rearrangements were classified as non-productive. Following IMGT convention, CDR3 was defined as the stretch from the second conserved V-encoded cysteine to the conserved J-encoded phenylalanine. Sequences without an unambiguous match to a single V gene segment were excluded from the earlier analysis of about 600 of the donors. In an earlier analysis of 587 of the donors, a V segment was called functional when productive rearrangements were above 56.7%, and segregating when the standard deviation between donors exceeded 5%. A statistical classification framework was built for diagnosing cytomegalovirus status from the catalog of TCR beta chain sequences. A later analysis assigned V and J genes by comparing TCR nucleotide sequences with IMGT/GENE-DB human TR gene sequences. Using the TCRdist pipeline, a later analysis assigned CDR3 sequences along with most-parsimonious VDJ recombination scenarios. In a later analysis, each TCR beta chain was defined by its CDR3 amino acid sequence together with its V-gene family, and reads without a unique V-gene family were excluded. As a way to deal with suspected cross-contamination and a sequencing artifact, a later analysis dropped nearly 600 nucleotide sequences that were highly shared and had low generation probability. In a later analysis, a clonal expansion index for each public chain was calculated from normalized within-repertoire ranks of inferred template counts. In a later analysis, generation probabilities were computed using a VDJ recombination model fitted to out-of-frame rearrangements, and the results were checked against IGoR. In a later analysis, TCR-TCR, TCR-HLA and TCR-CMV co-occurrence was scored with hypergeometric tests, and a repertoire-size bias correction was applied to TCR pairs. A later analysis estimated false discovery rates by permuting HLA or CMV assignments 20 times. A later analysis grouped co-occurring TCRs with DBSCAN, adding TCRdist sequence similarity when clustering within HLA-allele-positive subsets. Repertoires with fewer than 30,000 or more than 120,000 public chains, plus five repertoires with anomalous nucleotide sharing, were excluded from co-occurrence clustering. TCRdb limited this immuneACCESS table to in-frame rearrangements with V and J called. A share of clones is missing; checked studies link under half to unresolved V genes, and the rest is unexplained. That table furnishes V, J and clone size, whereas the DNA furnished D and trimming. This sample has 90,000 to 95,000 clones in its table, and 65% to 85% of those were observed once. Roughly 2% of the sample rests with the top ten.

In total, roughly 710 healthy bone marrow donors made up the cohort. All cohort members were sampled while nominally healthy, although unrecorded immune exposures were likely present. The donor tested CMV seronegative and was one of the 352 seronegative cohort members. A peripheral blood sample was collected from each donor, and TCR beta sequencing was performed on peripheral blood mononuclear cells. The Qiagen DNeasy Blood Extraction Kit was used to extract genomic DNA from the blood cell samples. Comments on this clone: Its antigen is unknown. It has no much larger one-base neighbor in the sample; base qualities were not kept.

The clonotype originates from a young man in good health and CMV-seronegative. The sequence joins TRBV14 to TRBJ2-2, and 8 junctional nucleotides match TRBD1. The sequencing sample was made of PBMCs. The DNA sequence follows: TGTGCCAGCAGCCAGCGGGACAGGTTCACCGGGGAGCTGTTTTTT. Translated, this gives CASSQRDRFTGELFF.